This T cell receptor beta chain was sequenced during a study of beta chain features in type 1 diabetes. Reverse transcription of all isolated RNA meant that expressed TCRB transcripts were sequenced. Repertoires were generated with immunoSEQ multiplex PCR, while TCRdb's copy carries only in-frame clones and drops some. The top ten clones hold about 0.02% of a sample with under 900,000 clones, roughly 17% of them seen once. Notes on the study in general: Relative to healthy donors, patients appeared to have naive, central memory and Treg TCRB repertoires that were more similar. VDJ junctions in type 1 diabetes patients carried more deletions and fewer insertions. In all four CD4+ subsets, TCRB CDR3 length was significantly, moderately reduced in type 1 diabetes.

As regards this clone: No antigen is known for it.

The sequencing input was naive CD4+ T cells from blood. This TCR was recovered from a woman aged 18-29 years in good health.

As DNA, the CDR3 is TGTGCCAGCAGTTACTCTCCCAGGGGTCTCAATGAGCAGTTCTTC. As protein: CASSYSPRGLNEQFF. The V gene is TRBV6-5, the J gene TRBJ2-1, with D tentatively TRBD1 (6 bases). CDR3 length: 15 amino acids. Germline V gene sequence: CDR1 MNHEY, CDR2 SVGAGI. Trimming took 0 bases from V and 6 from J, leaving 12 bases between them.